The present T cell receptor (beta chain) was sequenced within a study of blood T cell repertoires in COVID-19. Study-wide background: The United States, Italy and Spain provided the acute and convalescent COVID-19 samples. The cDNA or gDNA used as material had been derived from T cells, B-cell-depleted T cells, or PBMCs.

Germline V lookup: CDR1 ENHRY, CDR2 SYGVKD. V shed 6 bases and J 3 bases; nucleotides not matched to a gene: 6. This CDR3 spans 15 amino acids. In the original processing: Using reference gene primer amplification, nucleated cell counts were estimated. Clones were read by immunoSEQ multiplex PCR, and TCRdb kept only the in-frame ones, dropping some. For V, J and clone size, that table is used; D and trimming come from the DNA. The table has about 81,000 clones, about 95% seen once. This sequence joins TRBV10-3 and TRBJ2-3; TRBD2 aligns across 10 bases. The sample taken for sequencing was peripheral blood. The receptor comes from a human donor with active COVID-19. The donor label of this sample is uncertain. CDR3: CAISRLAGLTDTQYF. As DNA, the CDR3 is TGTGCCATCAGCCGACTAGCGGGCCTAACAGATACGCAGTATTTT.